This entry lists 25 T cell receptor beta chains sequenced from one sample in a study of blood T cells in healthy people across ages. With a J-beta primer mix and a sample-barcoded 5' primer, a second PCR ran roughly 6 to 11 cycles. TCRdb ran MiXCR on the 5' RACE reads and lists one entry per CDR3 protein. Counted here are hundreds of thousands of distinct CDR3 sequences, about 42% occurring once; the ten biggest clones make up roughly 20%. The sequenced sample consisted of blood. Receptor source: an older man in good health.

This clonotype was seen a handful of times. The rearrangement links TRBV24-1 to TRBJ2-1; 8 bases align to TRBD2. The V gene end was trimmed by 4 bases and the J gene end by 6 bases; junction bases not matched to a gene: 7. Germline V gene data show CDR1 as KGHDR and CDR2 as SFDVKD. The CDR3 consists of 15 residues. The CDR3 nucleotides are TGTGCCACCAGTGACCGTAGCGGGACCCCCAATGAGCAGTTCTTC. It yields the protein CATSDRSGTPNEQFF.

This chain links TRBV27 with TRBJ1-2; 9 bases match TRBD1. The germline V gene encodes CDR1 MNHEY and CDR2 SMNVEV (reference sequence). Losses at the gene ends were 4 bases for V and 4 bases for J; bases not matched to a gene: 7. The CDR3 is 15 amino acids. CDR3 sequence: CASSSTAGQGYGYTF. CDR3 DNA sequence: TGTGCCAGCAGTTCGACCGCGGGACAGGGCTATGGCTACACCTTC.

The sample holds a few counts of this clonotype. The chain links TRBV6-4 to TRBJ2-3, with unresolved D. Deletions cut 0 bases from V and 2 bases from J, with 3 bases between. The CDR3 consists of 13 residues. CDR1 is MRHNA, CDR2 SNTAGT, per germline. CDR3 region: CASSDSVTDTQYF. CDR3 DNA: TGTGCCAGCAGTGACTCCGTCACAGATACGCAGTATTTT.

The chain combines TRBV7-3 with TRBJ2-1; the D is unclear. Between the trimmed V and J ends, which lost 4 bases and 10 bases, there was a span of 11 bases. The length of the CDR3 is 12 residues. Germline CDR1 reads SGHTA; CDR2 reads FQGTGA. DNA for the CDR3: TGTGCCAGCAGCTCCACCCTGAGGGAGCAGTTCTTC. Translating gives CASSSTLREQFF.

V gene TRBV12-3 or TRBV12-4 combines with J gene TRBJ1-1; weak D call: TRBD1 (5 bases). V gave up 4 bases and J gave up 0 bases, with 12 bases separating them. The CDR3 length is 15 residues. CDR3 bases: TGTGCCAGCAGTTCCCTGCGGACACTGAACACTGAAGCTTTCTTT. Residues: CASSSLRTLNTEAFF.

The CDR3 is CASSLVSGTTSYEQYF. The CDR3 DNA follows: TGTGCCAGCAGCTTAGTGAGTGGCACAACCTCCTACGAGCAGTACTTC. The V call is TRBV4-2, the J call TRBJ2-7; unclear D gene. The CDR3 is 16 residues long. V lost 5 bases and J 0 bases, leaving 17 bases between the germline ends. The germline V gene has CDR1 LGHNA and CDR2 YNFKEQ.

This clonotype occurred a few times. The genes are TRBV12-3 or TRBV12-4 and TRBJ2-3; the D gene is possibly TRBD2 (6 bases). Between the trimmed V and J ends, which lost 5 bases and 11 bases, there was a span of 20 bases. CDR3 size: 14 residues. Written as DNA, the CDR3 is TGTGCCAGCAGTGGAAGGGGAGGAGCAGATGTGCAGTATTTT. It is translated as CASSGRGGADVQYF.

This clonotype showed up just once. The gene calls are TRBV20-1 and TRBJ2-7; 9 positions agree with TRBD2. The J call is uncertain, as TRBJ2-5 better fits the DNA end. The CDR3 is 15 amino acids. Germline values: CDR1 DFQATT, CDR2 SNEGSKA (reference sequence). Here the CDR3 DNA reads TGCAGTGCTACCCTAGGAGCTAGCGGGGATGGGACCCAGTACTTC. Amino acids: CSATLGASGDGTQYF.

This clonotype was recorded a few times. This chain connects TRBV7-2 to TRBJ2-1, with D perhaps matching TRBD1 or TRBD2 (6 bases each). The germline CDR1 and CDR2 sequences are SGHTA and FQGNSA. The CDR3 extends over 18 amino acids. V was trimmed by 5 bases and J by 13 bases, leaving 33 bases between them. CDR3 sequence: CASSTGGAGGGSPEYQFF. In nucleotides, the CDR3 is TGTGCCAGCAGCACCGGGGGCGCGGGTGGGGGCTCACCTGAATACCAGTTCTTC.

This clonotype was seen a single time. V is TRBV7-9 and J is TRBJ2-3; weak D call: TRBD2 (5 bases). The length of the CDR3 is 15 residues. Germline values: CDR1 SEHNR, CDR2 FQNEAQ (reference sequence). V lost 10 bases, J lost 8 bases, and 25 bases lay in between. In DNA, the CDR3 is TGTGCCATCCTCATTGGGGAGCGGCCCTGGGGTACGCAGTATTTT. Its translation: CAILIGERPWGTQYF.

The chain links TRBV5-1 to TRBJ2-5; D perhaps matches TRBD1 (6 bases). V dropped 3 bases and J dropped 1 base, with 10 bases sitting between them. The CDR3 runs to 14 residues. CDR1 is SGHRS and CDR2 is YFSETQ in the germline V gene. The CDR3 DNA reads TGCGCCAGCAGCTATGGACAGATCCAAGAGACCCAGTACTTC. Translated, it gives CASSYGQIQETQYF.

CDR3 DNA sequence: TGTGCCTGGAGCGCCCGGCTAGGAGAAGCAACTTTCTTT. Protein: CAWSARLGEATFF. The gene calls are TRBV30 and TRBJ1-1; D is undetermined. This CDR3 contains 13 residues. Between the trimmed V and J ends, which lost 3 bases and 12 bases, there was a span of 20 bases. Germline V CDR1 and CDR2: GTSNPN, SVGIG (reference sequence).

This clonotype showed up many times. This chain links TRBV9 with TRBJ2-3, with D tentatively TRBD2 (6 bases). V was pared by 4 bases and J by 1 base, with 16 bases between. Per germline, CDR1 SGDLS and CDR2 YYNGEE. This CDR3 is built from 16 residues. The CDR3 region is CASSPRGRRGTDTQYF. The DNA of the CDR3 is TGTGCCAGCAGCCCTCGGGGGAGACGTGGCACAGATACGCAGTATTTT. Looking up the rest from reference TRBV9 and TRBJ2-3 gives the full variable domain: DSGVTQTPKHLITATGQRVTLRCSPRSGDLSVYWYQQSLDQGLQFLIQYYNGEERAKGNILERFSAQQFPDLHSELNLSSLELGDSALYFCASSPRGRRGTDTQYFGPGTRLTVL.

This sequence joins TRBV12-3 or TRBV12-4 and TRBJ2-7, with a weak D call TRBD2 (6 bases). V dropped 6 bases and J dropped 4 bases, with 19 bases sitting between them. The CDR3 is 15 amino acids. DNA of the CDR3: TGTGCCAGCAGAAGACCGGGACTGGGATCTTACGAGCAGTACTTC. It encodes CASRRPGLGSYEQYF.

V gene TRBV11-2 combines with J gene TRBJ2-1; TRBD2 agrees at 8 bases. With the DNA end fitting TRBJ2-7 better, the J assignment may be wrong. The germline V gene has CDR1 SGHAT and CDR2 FQNNGV. The CDR3 consists of 15 residues. CDR3 DNA sequence: TGTGCCAGCAGCTCAACTAGCGGTTCCTGGAATGAGCAGTACTTC. Protein: CASSSTSGSWNEQYF.

A few counts support this clonotype. The rearrangement joins TRBV28 to TRBJ2-7; 8 bases map to TRBD2. V shed 6 bases, J shed 7 bases, and the junction held 8 bases outside the gene matches. The germline CDR1 and CDR2 sequences are MDHEN and SYDVKM. This CDR3 is built from 13 residues. In DNA, the CDR3 is TGTGCCAGCAGGGTTAGCGGGATGGGGGAGCAGTACTTC. It specifies CASRVSGMGEQYF.

The V gene is TRBV7-2, the J gene TRBJ2-5; 10 bases map to TRBD1. CDR3 length equals 15 residues. Germline CDR1 reads SGHTA; CDR2 reads FQGNSA. V lost 2 bases and J lost 11; bases outside the gene matches: 11. CDR3 residues: CASSLPGQGRNEQYF. CDR3 nucleotides: TGTGCCAGCAGCTTACCGGGACAGGGGAGGAATGAGCAGTACTTC.

The chain combines TRBV4-1 with TRBJ2-4; D may be TRBD1 or TRBD2 (5 bases each). The CDR3 covers 13 residues. Germline assignment: CDR1 MGHRA and CDR2 YSYEKL. V was clipped by 4 bases and J by 6 bases, with 10 bases between them. Here the CDR3 DNA reads TGCGCCAGCAGCCTCCAGGGACCAAACATTCAGTACTTC. It specifies CASSLQGPNIQYF.

This clonotype was observed a handful of times. The chain links TRBV6-2 or TRBV6-3 to TRBJ2-7, with D tentatively TRBD1 (6 bases). V shed 0 bases and J shed 6 bases, with 9 bases lying between them. Germline V gene sequence: CDR1 MNHEY, CDR2 SVGEGT. The CDR3 loop spans 13 amino acids. In DNA, the CDR3 is TGTGCCAGCAGTTACTCCACAGGGCTCGAGCAGTACTTC. This sequence encodes CASSYSTGLEQYF.

The chain employs TRBV7-8 and TRBJ1-2, with TRBD1 matching 7 bases. Germline V CDR1 and CDR2: SGHVS, FQNEAQ. This CDR3 region has 14 residues. Trimming cost V 5 bases and J 4 bases; bases outside gene matches: 7. The CDR3 protein is CASSKSSGGYGYTF. The CDR3 DNA reads TGTGCCAGCAGCAAAAGCTCAGGGGGCTATGGCTACACCTTC.

The gene calls are TRBV11-3 and TRBJ2-1, with 8 bases aligning to TRBD2. Germline trimming cut 5 bases from V and 6 bases from J; bases unmatched to any gene: 9. CDR3 length: 15 residues. CDR1 and CDR2 (germline): SGHNT, YENEEA. The CDR3, as DNA: TGTGCCAGCAGCCGCGGGGGGCCCCGAACCAATGAGCAGTTCTTC. Protein: CASSRGGPRTNEQFF.

Only a few counts were recorded for this clonotype. This could be a read error, since a much larger clone is one nucleotide away. The chain links TRBV7-9 to TRBJ2-7; unclear D gene. Trimming took off 1 base at V and 7 bases at J, with 17 bases between the two ends. The CDR3 has 15 residues. Germline V gene sequence: CDR1 SEHNR, CDR2 FQNEAQ (reference sequence). The CDR3 DNA sequence: TGTGCCAGCAGCTTAGGGGATTCCGGCGACAATGAGCAGTACTTC. Its translation is CASSLGDSGDNEQYF.

Regarding this clonotype: A clone one base away is much larger, so this may be a read error. The CDR3 loop is CASSPDRGQGDYTF. The DNA for the CDR3 is TGTGCCAGCAGCCCGGACAGGGGGCAGGGTGACTACACCTTC. The chain carries TRBV7-2 and TRBJ1-2; 11 bases are shared with TRBD1. The CDR3 consists of 14 residues. The J segment lost 10 bases and the V segment lost 5 bases, leaving 9 bases of the junction unmatched. The V gene's germline CDR1 is SGHTA and CDR2 FQGNSA.

This clonotype was recorded only once. The gene calls are TRBV4-3 and TRBJ2-1; TRBD1 might be the D (6 bases). Germline V gene data show CDR1 as LGHNA and CDR2 as YSLEER. V was clipped by 1 base and J by 7 bases, with 17 bases between them. The CDR3 length is 16 residues. Here the CDR3 DNA reads TGCGCCAGCAGCCAAGGAGGACACCTAAGGGGGAATGAGCAGTTCTTC. It is translated as CASSQGGHLRGNEQFF.

This clonotype was counted ten times or more. The rearrangement uses TRBV7-3 and TRBJ2-3, with a possible D match to TRBD1 (5 bases). There are 15 residues in the CDR3. Trimming shortened V by 2 bases and J by 0 bases, and 9 bases separated the two germline ends. In germline, CDR1 is SGHTA, CDR2 FQGTGA. CDR3 residues: CASSLLSGSTDTQYF. CDR3 sequence (DNA): TGTGCCAGCAGCTTACTATCAGGGAGCACAGATACGCAGTATTTT.